What follows are 16 T cell receptor beta chains derived from one specimen sequenced in a study of blood T cell repertoires in COVID-19. Repertoires were generated with immunoSEQ multiplex PCR, while TCRdb's copy carries only in-frame clones and drops some. The sample yields roughly 200,000 clones, roughly 79% seen once. Material: peripheral blood. These receptors all stem from a woman in her thirties or forties with COVID-19, enrolled during active disease.

The rearrangement uses TRBV5-1 and TRBJ2-7; D gene ambiguous. Germline CDR1 reads SGHRS; CDR2 reads YFSETQ. Trimming shortened V by 2 bases and J by 1 base, and 13 bases separated the two germline ends. The CDR3 spans 15 residues. CDR3 region: CASSLRLASSYEQYF. The CDR3 DNA reads TGCGCCAGCAGCTTACGGTTAGCATCTTCCTACGAGCAGTACTTC.

This chain links TRBV29-1 with TRBJ1-1, with 7 positions matching TRBD1. This CDR3 region has 14 residues. Germline V CDR1 and CDR2: SQVTM, ANQGSEA. CDR3 amino acids: CSASKGAHGTEAFF. CDR3 sequence (DNA): TGCAGTGCCTCTAAGGGGGCGCACGGCACTGAAGCTTTCTTT.

This chain uses TRBV11-3 with TRBJ2-7, with D possibly matching TRBD1 (6 bases). The germline V gene encodes CDR1 SGHNT and CDR2 YENEEA. This CDR3 is 14 amino acids long. The V end lost 3 bases, the J end lost 1 base, and 10 bases lay between the germline ends. Written as DNA, the CDR3 is TGTGCCAGCAGCTTGACAGGAGGTTCCTACGAGCAGTACTTC. This codes for CASSLTGGSYEQYF. Variable domain in full (rest from reference TRBV11-3 and TRBJ2-7): EAGVVQSPRYKIIEKKQPVAFWCNPISGHNTLYWYLQNLGQGPELLIRYENEEAVDDSQLPKDRFSAERLKGVDSTLKIQPAELGDSAVYLCASSLTGGSYEQYFGPGTRLTVT.

This clone was observed a single time. This rearrangement joins TRBV5-1 to TRBJ2-7; 7 nucleotides match TRBD1. Germline-derived CDR1 and CDR2 are SGHRS and YFSETQ. After removal of 5 bases from V and 6 bases from J, the junction contained 11 bases not matched to a gene. CDR3 length equals 14 residues. CDR3 protein: CASRPTGSHVEQYF. The CDR3 DNA is TGCGCCAGCAGACCGACAGGGTCGCACGTCGAGCAGTACTTC.

The V gene is TRBV5-4, the J gene TRBJ1-5, with 7 bases lining up with TRBD1. Unmatched junction bases numbered 4, after V lost 3 bases and J lost 1 base. The germline V gene has CDR1 SGHNT and CDR2 YYREEE (reference sequence). This CDR3 has 15 amino acids. The CDR3 sequence is CASSSGGLSNQPQHF. In DNA, the CDR3 is TGTGCCAGCAGCTCAGGGGGGTTGAGCAATCAGCCCCAGCATTTT.

This clone has a handful of counts. CDR3 bases: TGTGCCAGCACCATAGTAGCGGGAGGAGTCGATGAGCAGTTCTTC. Translating gives CASTIVAGGVDEQFF. The chain couples TRBV6-5 to TRBJ2-1; 10 positions agree with TRBD2. The germline CDR1 and CDR2 sequences are MNHEY and SVGAGI. V was pared by 7 bases and J by 8 bases, with 11 bases of the junction left unmatched. There are 15 residues in the CDR3.

This chain uses TRBV2 with TRBJ1-5; D is undetermined. CDR3 length equals 13 residues. V was pared by 4 bases and J by 2 bases, with 6 bases between. Germline V lookup: CDR1 SNHLY, CDR2 FYNNEI. DNA of the CDR3: TGTGCCAGCAGTGGAACACGCAATCAGCCCCAGCATTTT. Encoded protein: CASSGTRNQPQHF.

This clone came up once. V usage is TRBV6-4 and J usage is TRBJ1-1; D perhaps matches TRBD1 (5 bases). The CDR3 totals 15 residues. Trimming removed 8 bases at V and 0 bases at J, with 16 bases between. The V gene's germline CDR1 is MRHNA and CDR2 SNTAGT. The DNA for the CDR3 is TGTGCCAGCTACCCTCTGGGGCATTTGAACACTGAAGCTTTCTTT. It yields the protein CASYPLGHLNTEAFF.

In this sample, this clone turned up a few times. The chain couples TRBV7-8 to TRBJ2-7; 9 bases are a match to TRBD1. Losses at the gene ends were 1 base for V and 5 bases for J; bases not matched to a gene: 15. CDR3 length: 18 amino acids. CDR1 SGHVS and CDR2 FQNEAQ come from the germline V gene. The CDR3 nucleotides are TGTGCCAGCAGCTTAGTAGGGACAGGGCTGGGTTCGCGGCACGAGCAGTACTTC. Amino acids: CASSLVGTGLGSRHEQYF.

The CDR3 DNA is TGTGCCAGCAATCGGGACAGGGGGAATGAGCAGTTCTTC. Encoded protein: CASNRDRGNEQFF. The chain combines TRBV5-4 with TRBJ2-1; 11 nucleotides line up with TRBD1. The CDR3 is 13 amino acids. The V segment lost 6 bases and the J segment 7 bases; nucleotides outside the gene matches: 3. CDR1 is SGHNT, CDR2 YYREEE, per germline (reference sequence).

This clone was recorded a few times. The V call is TRBV12-3 or TRBV12-4, the J call TRBJ2-1; 7 bases agree with TRBD2. The J segment lost 6 bases and the V segment lost 6 bases, leaving 5 bases of the junction unmatched. CDR3 length: 13 amino acids. CDR3 nucleotides: TGTGCCAGCAGCCAAGGGACTACCAATGAGCAGTTCTTC. It encodes CASSQGTTNEQFF.

This sequence joins TRBV4-1 and TRBJ1-2; D unresolved. Germline V gene lookup returns CDR1 MGHRA and CDR2 YSYEKL. The CDR3 extends over 13 amino acids. V lost 3 bases and J lost 4, with 9 bases in between. This CDR3 reads CASSQAAPYGYTF. As DNA, the CDR3 is TGCGCCAGCAGCCAGGCAGCGCCCTATGGCTACACCTTC.

The V gene is TRBV7-8, the J gene TRBJ1-6; 8 bases agree with TRBD1. Per germline, CDR1 SGHVS and CDR2 FQNEAQ. The CDR3 is 18 amino acids. The junction had 10 bases not matched to a gene; V was cut back by 5 bases and J by 1 base. CDR3 DNA: TGTGCCAGCAGCCGAAACGGACAGGGTGCATCCTATAATTCACCCCTCCACTTT. Translated, it gives CASSRNGQGASYNSPLHF.

This chain joins TRBV13 and TRBJ1-5; TRBD1 matches at 7 bases. Germline V gene lookup returns CDR1 PRHDT and CDR2 FYEKMQ (reference sequence). The CDR3 is 13 residues long. The CDR3 here is CTRKGQNNQPQHF. The CDR3 DNA is TGTACTCGGAAGGGACAGAACAATCAGCCCCAGCATTTT. Complete variable domain (other parts from reference TRBV13 and TRBJ1-5): AAGVIQSPRHLIKEKRETATLKCYPIPRHDTVYWYQQGPGQDPQFLISFYEKMQSDKGSIPDRFSAQQFSDYHSELNMSSLELGDSALYFCTRKGQNNQPQHFGDGTRLSIL.

V usage is TRBV7-9 and J usage is TRBJ2-1; TRBD1 matches at 11 bases. The germline V gene encodes CDR1 SEHNR and CDR2 FQNEAQ (reference sequence). This CDR3 region has 15 residues. The ends lost 3 bases at V and 5 bases at J; junction bases unmatched: 3. As DNA, the CDR3 is TGTGCCAGCAGCTTGGGACAGGGGGTGGACAATGAGCAGTTCTTC. Protein sequence: CASSLGQGVDNEQFF.

The chain is built from TRBV29-1 and TRBJ1-2; TRBD1 might be the D (6 bases). V was cut by 6 bases and J by 6 bases, with 14 bases left in between. The CDR3 totals 12 residues. Per germline, CDR1 SQVTM and CDR2 ANQGSEA. In nucleotides, the CDR3 is TGCAGCGTGAACAGGGTTACGGATGGCTACACCTTC. Its protein product is CSVNRVTDGYTF.